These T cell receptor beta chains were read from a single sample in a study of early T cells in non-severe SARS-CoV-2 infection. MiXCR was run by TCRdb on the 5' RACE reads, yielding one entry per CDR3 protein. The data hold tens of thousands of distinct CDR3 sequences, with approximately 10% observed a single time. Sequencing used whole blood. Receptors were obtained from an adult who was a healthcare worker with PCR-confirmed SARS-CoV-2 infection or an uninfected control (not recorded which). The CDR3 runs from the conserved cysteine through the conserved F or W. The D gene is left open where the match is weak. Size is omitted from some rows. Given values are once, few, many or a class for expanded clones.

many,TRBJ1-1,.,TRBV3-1,TGTGCCAGCAGCCCGCAGGGGATCAACACTGAAGCTTTCTTT,CASSPQGINTEAFF
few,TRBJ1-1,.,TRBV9,TGTGCCAGCAGCGTAAATTGGAACACTGAAGCTTTCTTT,CASSVNWNTEAFF
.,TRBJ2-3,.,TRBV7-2,TGTGCCAGCAGCTTAGGGTTGGGGCCAGATACGCAGTATTTT,CASSLGLGPDTQYF
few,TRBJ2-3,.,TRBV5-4,TGTGCCAGCAGGTCGCCCGGGGGTAAGAAGTATTTT,CASRSPGGKKYF
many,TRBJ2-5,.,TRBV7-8,TGTGCCAGCAGCCGAGGGCGGACGGAAGAGACCCAGTACTTC,CASSRGRTEETQYF
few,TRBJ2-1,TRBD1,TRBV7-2,TGTGCCAGCAGCACGACAGGGCCATACAATGAGCAGTTCTTC,CASSTTGPYNEQFF
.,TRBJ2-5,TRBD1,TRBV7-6,TGTGCCAGCAGCTCGGGGACAGGGTCGGGAGAGACCCAGTACTTC,CASSSGTGSGETQYF
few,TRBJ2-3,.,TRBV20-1,TGCAGTGCAGAAGCCGGGACATTAGCCTCAGATACGCAGTATTTT,CSAEAGTLASDTQYF
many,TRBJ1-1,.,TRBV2,TGTGCCCTTGGGGGGGGGATGAACACTGAAGCTTTCTTT,CALGGGMNTEAFF
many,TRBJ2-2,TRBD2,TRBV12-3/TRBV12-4,TGTGCCAGCAGCCCTAGCGGGGAGAACACCGGGGAGCTGTTTTTT,CASSPSGENTGELFF
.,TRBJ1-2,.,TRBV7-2,TGTGCCAGCAGCTTTGACCTCTATGGCTACACCTTC,CASSFDLYGYTF
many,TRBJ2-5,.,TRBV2,TGTGCCAGCGGTTACCCCCTGAACGGGGAGACCCAAGAGACCCAGTACTTC,CASGYPLNGETQETQYF
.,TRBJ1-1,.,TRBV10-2,TGCGCCAGCAGGGACAGTTCCACTGAAGCTTTCTTT,CASRDSSTEAFF
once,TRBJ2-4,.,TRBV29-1,TGCAGCGTTGGAGAGTCCGAGAGAAACATTCAGTACTTC,CSVGESERNIQYF
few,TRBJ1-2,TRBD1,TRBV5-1,TGCGCCAGCAGCTTGGCCCCAGGGGGCCGCGGCTACACCTTC,CASSLAPGGRGYTF
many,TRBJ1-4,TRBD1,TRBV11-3,TGTGCCAGCAGCCACGGACAGGTCTGGAATGAAAAACTGTTTTTT,CASSHGQVWNEKLFF
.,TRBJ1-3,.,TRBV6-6,TGTGCCAGCAGTCTAGCACAGGGAAGCGGAAACACCATATATTTT,CASSLAQGSGNTIYF
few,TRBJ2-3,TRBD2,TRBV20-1,TGCAGTGCTGTAGCGGGGGGCACAGATACGCAGTATTTT,CSAVAGGTDTQYF
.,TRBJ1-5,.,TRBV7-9,TGTGCCAGCAGCTTAGTCGGGGGAGACCAGCATTTT,CASSLVGGDQHF
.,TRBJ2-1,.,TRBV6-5,TGTGCCAGCAGTTACGGAGGATCGTCCTACAATGAGCAGTTCTTC,CASSYGGSSYNEQFF
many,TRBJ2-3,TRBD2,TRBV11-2,TGTGCCAGCAGCTCCATAGCGGGGGGCCCCAGTACGCAGTATTTT,CASSSIAGGPSTQYF
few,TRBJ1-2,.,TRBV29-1,TGCAGCGGTGGACCCGGGGAGGACTACACCTTC,CSGGPGEDYTF
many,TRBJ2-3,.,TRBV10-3,TGTGCCATGGGGGGCTGGGTAGATACGCAGTATTTT,CAMGGWVDTQYF
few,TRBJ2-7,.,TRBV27,TGTGCCAGCAGTCGTGAAACAGGGCGGGAGCAGTACTTC,CASSRETGREQYF
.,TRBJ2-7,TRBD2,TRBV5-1,TGCGCCAGCAGCCTAGGGAGGGAGTACGAGCAGTACTTC,CASSLGREYEQYF
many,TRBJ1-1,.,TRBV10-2,TGCGCCACCCAGGCAGGGGAACATGAAGGAGCTTTCTTT,CATQAGEHEGAFF
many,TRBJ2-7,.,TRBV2,TGTGCCAGCGAGGGGGGGTCCTCCTACGAGCAGTACTTC,CASEGGSSYEQYF
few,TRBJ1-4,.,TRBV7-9,TGTGCCAGCAGCCCCAATCTTGCAACTAATGAAAAACTGTTTTTT,CASSPNLATNEKLFF
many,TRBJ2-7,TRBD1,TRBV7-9,TGTGCCAGCAGCTCCCGGGACAGAACCTACGAGCAGTACTTC,CASSSRDRTYEQYF
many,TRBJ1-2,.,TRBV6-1,TGTGCCAGCAGTGAAGCAAGGGGCTATGGCTACACCTTC,CASSEARGYGYTF
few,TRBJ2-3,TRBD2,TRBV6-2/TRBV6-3,TGTGCCAGCAGTCCTAACGCGGGGGGGGGCACAGATACGCAGTATTTT,CASSPNAGGGTDTQYF
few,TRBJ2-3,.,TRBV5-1,TGCGCCAGCAGACGAGTCCCCGGCACAGATACGCAGTATTTT,CASRRVPGTDTQYF
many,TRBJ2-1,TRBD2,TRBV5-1,TGCGCCAGCAGCCTTTGGGCTAGCGGGGAATACAATGAGCAGTTCTTC,CASSLWASGEYNEQFF
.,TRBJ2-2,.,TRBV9,TGTGCCAGCAGCGCTTCAGGGCCCGGGGAGCTGTTTTTT,CASSASGPGELFF
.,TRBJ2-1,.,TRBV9,TGTGCCAGCAGCGTAGGCTTAGCGTCTGAGCAGTTCTTC,CASSVGLASEQFF
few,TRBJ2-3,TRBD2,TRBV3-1,TGTGCCAGCAGGATTAGCGGGGGGGCCGATACGCAGTATTTT,CASRISGGADTQYF
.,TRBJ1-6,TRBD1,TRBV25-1,TGTGCCAGCTCCAAAGGGGGCTCCTCCTATAATTCACCCCTCCACTTT,CASSKGGSSYNSPLHF
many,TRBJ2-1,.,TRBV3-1,TGTGCCAGCAGCCAAGCAGGATCCCGGCTCTCCTACAATGAGCAGTTCTTC,CASSQAGSRLSYNEQFF
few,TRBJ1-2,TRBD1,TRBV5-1,TGCGCCAGCAGTTTTACAGGGGGCCACTATGGCTACACCTTC,CASSFTGGHYGYTF
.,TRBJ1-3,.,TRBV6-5,TGTGCCAGCCACCGAGGAAACACCATATATTTT,CASHRGNTIYF
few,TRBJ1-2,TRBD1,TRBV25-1,TGTGCCAGCATGGACAGGAGGAATGGCTACACCTTC,CASMDRRNGYTF
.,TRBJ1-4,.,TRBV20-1,TGCAGTGCTGCAGGGCGGGAAAAACTGTTTTTT,CSAAGREKLFF
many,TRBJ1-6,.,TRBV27,TGTGCCAGCAGTTTCGGCCAGAATAATTCACCCCTCCACTTT,CASSFGQNNSPLHF
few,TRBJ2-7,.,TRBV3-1,TGTGCCAGCAGCCGAGACCGCGGAGGCGAGCAGTACTTC,CASSRDRGGEQYF
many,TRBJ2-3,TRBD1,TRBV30,TGTGCCTGGAGTACTGGACAGGCCCGCACAGATACGCAGTATTTT,CAWSTGQARTDTQYF
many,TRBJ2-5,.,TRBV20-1,TGCAGTGCTGCACCCCCCGGTGTGTTGCAAGAGACCCAGTACTTC,CSAAPPGVLQETQYF
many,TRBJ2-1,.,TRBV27,TGTGCCAGCAGGCTAGGATTGAATGAGCAGTTCTTC,CASRLGLNEQFF
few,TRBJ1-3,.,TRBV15,TGTGCCACCAGCAGAGTTGGGGCGGTGGACACCATATATTTT,CATSRVGAVDTIYF
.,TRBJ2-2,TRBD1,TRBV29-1,TGCAGCGTTGAAGATACAGGGGGCGCGGCCGGGGAGCTGTTTTTT,CSVEDTGGAAGELFF
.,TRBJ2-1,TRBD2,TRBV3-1,TGTGCCAGCAGCTTAAGGGCCCTAGCGGGCCCGTACAATGAGCAGTTCTTC,CASSLRALAGPYNEQFF
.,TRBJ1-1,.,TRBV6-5,TGTGCCAGCAGTTACTCGACAGTGGGACATAGGAACACTGAAGCTTTCTTT,CASSYSTVGHRNTEAFF
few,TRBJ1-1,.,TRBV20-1,TGCAGTGCTAGAGCAGGGGCCCGAACTGAAGCTTTCTTT,CSARAGARTEAFF
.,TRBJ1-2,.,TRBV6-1,TGTGCCAGCAGTGTAGGGGGGATCTATGGCTACACCTTC,CASSVGGIYGYTF
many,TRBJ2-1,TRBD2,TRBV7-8,TGTGCCAGCAGCCCTGAGCGGGGGGCCTACAATGAGCAGTTCTTC,CASSPERGAYNEQFF
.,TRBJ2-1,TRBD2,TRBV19,TGCGCCACCCTAGCGGGGTCCTACAATGAGCAGTTCTTC,CATLAGSYNEQFF
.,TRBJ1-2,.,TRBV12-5,TGTGCTAGTGGTTTGCCAGCTTATGGCTACACCTTC,CASGLPAYGYTF
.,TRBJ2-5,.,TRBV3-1,TGTGCCAGCAGCCAAGTCTCGGAGACCCAGTACTTC,CASSQVSETQYF